The 16 T cell receptor beta chains listed next were all sequenced from one sample in a study of shared clonotypes between healthy human individuals. Naive CD8 cells, CD45RO-negative and positively selected for CCR7, excluded terminally differentiated effector memory CD45RA+ cells. TCRdb's copy holds only in-frame clones and misses some; the assay was immunoSEQ multiplex PCR. The data show approximately 720,000 clones, with 90% to 95% seen just once and about 24% held by the top ten. Material: naive CD8+ T cells sorted from blood. These receptors all come from a man aged 25 to 40 in good health.

V usage is TRBV11-2 and J usage is TRBJ1-1; D gene ambiguous. This CDR3 has 14 amino acids. V lost 5 bases and J lost 3, with 13 bases in between. CDR1 and CDR2 from the germline V gene are SGHAT and FQNNGV. The CDR3 DNA follows: TGTGCCAGCAGCCCCCGGTGGAGTGACACTGAAGCTTTCTTT. This encodes CASSPRWSDTEAFF.

This chain links TRBV14 with TRBJ2-1; 7 bases line up with TRBD2. This CDR3 contains 15 residues. Germline CDR1 reads SGHDN; CDR2 reads FVKESK. V was pared by 4 bases and J by 6 bases, with 9 bases of the junction left unmatched. This CDR3 is CASSPTAGAGNEQFF. The CDR3 DNA sequence: TGTGCCAGCAGCCCTACCGCGGGAGCTGGCAATGAGCAGTTCTTC.

The table lists this clone with a few counts. The chain combines TRBV18 with TRBJ2-7, with 8 nucleotides matching TRBD1. The germline gives CDR1 KGHSH, CDR2 LQKENI. The CDR3 has 15 amino acids. V was pared by 4 bases and J by 2 bases, with 7 bases of the junction left unmatched. The CDR3 nucleotides read TGTGCCAGCTCACTCGATCGGACAGGGACCTACGAGCAGTACTTC. Translation: CASSLDRTGTYEQYF.

Concerning this clone: The same CDR3 can be traced to other DNA sequences in this sample. CDR3 protein: CASSLSTEAFF. The CDR3 DNA reads as TGTGCCAGCAGTTTATCCACTGAAGCTTTCTTT. V is TRBV28 and J is TRBJ1-1; no clear D. Germline V gene lookup returns CDR1 MDHEN and CDR2 SYDVKM. This CDR3 spans 11 amino acids. V gave up 1 base and J gave up 4 bases, with 1 base separating them.

CDR3 protein: CASSPRAGMVKNIQYF. The CDR3 DNA reads as TGTGCCAGCAGTCCCAGGGCCGGGATGGTCAAAAACATTCAGTACTTC. The J gene is TRBJ2-4, the V gene TRBV27; the D call may be TRBD1 or TRBD2 (5 bases each). The CDR3 extends over 16 amino acids. Germline CDR1 and CDR2: MNHEY and SMNVEV (reference sequence). The V gene lost 5 bases and the J gene lost 3 bases, with 17 bases spanning the gap.

V and J are TRBV18 and TRBJ2-2, with D hard to call. The germline V and J ends were trimmed by 3 bases and 0 bases, with 8 bases remaining between them. This CDR3 is 15 amino acids long. Germline loops: CDR1 KGHSH, CDR2 LQKENI. The CDR3 loop reads CASSPWTSNTGELFF. CDR3 nucleotide sequence: TGTGCCAGCTCACCTTGGACGTCGAACACCGGGGAGCTGTTTTTT. Full variable domain (remainder filled in from reference TRBV18 and TRBJ2-2): NAGVMQNPRHLVRRRGQEARLRCSPMKGHSHVYWYRQLPEEGLKFMVYLQKENIIDESGMPKERFSAEFPKEGPSILRIQQVVRGDSAAYFCASSPWTSNTGELFFGEGSRLTVL.

The chain joins TRBV7-6 to TRBJ2-3; perhaps TRBD1 as D (5 bases). CDR1 SGHVS and CDR2 FNYEAQ come from the germline V gene. V was clipped by 5 bases and J by 1 base, with 16 bases between them. The CDR3 contains 16 residues. The CDR3 reads CASSPASQGGTDTQYF. The CDR3 coding sequence is TGTGCCAGCAGCCCGGCGAGTCAGGGTGGCACAGATACGCAGTATTTT. The full variable domain, with the rest looked up from reference TRBV7-6 and TRBJ2-3, is GAGVSQSPRYKVTKRGQDVALRCDPISGHVSLYWYRQALGQGPEFLTYFNYEAQQDKSGLPNDRFSAERPEGSISTLTIQRTEQRDSAMYRCASSPASQGGTDTQYFGPGTRLTVL.

This chain uses TRBV10-1 with TRBJ2-6, with 10 bases that match TRBD1. The V and J ends lost 8 bases and 0 bases, in that order; junction bases with no gene match: 13. This CDR3 region has 19 residues. Per the germline V gene, CDR1 is WNHNN and CDR2 is SYGVQD (reference sequence). This CDR3 is CASREGTGDAISGANVLTF. In DNA form, the CDR3 reads TGCGCCAGCCGAGAAGGGACAGGGGACGCTATCTCTGGGGCCAACGTCCTGACTTTC.

The rearrangement uses TRBV9 and TRBJ2-1, with D possibly being TRBD1 or TRBD2 (5 bases each). CDR1 is SGDLS, CDR2 YYNGEE, per germline. The CDR3 covers 13 residues. V lost 0 bases and J lost 8, with 9 bases in between. CDR3 coding DNA: TGTGCCAGCAGCGTAGGAGGGGTCGATGAGCAGTTCTTC. Protein: CASSVGGVDEQFF.

About this clone itself: This sample includes further DNA sequences coding for the same CDR3. J is TRBJ2-5 and V is TRBV9; D not certain. The CDR3 runs 13 residues. CDR1 and CDR2 (germline): SGDLS, YYNGEE. V was clipped by 2 bases and J by 4 bases, with 9 bases between them. The DNA for the CDR3 is TGTGCCAGCAGCGTTGAGGCGGCAGAGACCCAGTACTTC. Protein: CASSVEAAETQYF.

As concerns this clone: Since a much larger clone is just one base distant, this may be a read error. In DNA form, the CDR3 reads TGTGCCAGCAGCTTGAGGAATGAGCAGTTCTTC. Translating gives CASSLRNEQFF. J is TRBJ2-1 and V is TRBV5-8; D uncertain. V lost 1 base and J 7 bases, leaving 3 bases between the germline ends. CDR3 length: 11 amino acids. The germline V gene encodes CDR1 SGHTS and CDR2 YDEGEE.

J is TRBJ2-7 and V is TRBV7-8; TRBD2 matches at 8 bases. This CDR3 has 15 residues. V trimming: 1 base; J trimming: 0 bases; junction bases outside the gene matches: 2. Germline CDR1 SGHVS, CDR2 FQNEAQ. The CDR3 DNA reads TGTGCCAGCAGCTTAGGGGCGGGAGGCTCCTACGAGCAGTACTTC. Translated, it gives CASSLGAGGSYEQYF.

V usage is TRBV11-2 and J usage is TRBJ2-7, with 14 bases lining up with TRBD2. The CDR3 has 18 amino acids. Germline CDR1 reads SGHAT; CDR2 reads FQNNGV. Unmatched junction bases numbered 9, after V lost 5 bases and J lost 0 bases. CDR3 DNA sequence: TGTGCCAGCAGCCCGGGACTAGCGGGAGAGACGGGCTCCTACGAGCAGTACTTC. It yields the protein CASSPGLAGETGSYEQYF. Combining the CDR3 with reference TRBV11-2 and TRBJ2-7 gives the whole variable domain EAGVAQSPRYKIIEKRQSVAFWCNPISGHATLYWYQQILGQGPKLLIQFQNNGVVDDSQLPKDRFSAERLKGVDSTLKIQPAKLEDSAVYLCASSPGLAGETGSYEQYFGPGTRLTVT.

The chain uses TRBV7-3 and TRBJ2-1, with 9 nucleotides matching TRBD1. The J segment lost 7 bases and the V segment lost 1 base, leaving 8 bases of the junction unmatched. CDR1 and CDR2 (germline): SGHTA, FQGTGA. The CDR3 has 16 amino acids. CDR3 sequence: CASSLIRRDRDNEQFF. CDR3 DNA sequence: TGTGCCAGCAGCTTAATACGGCGGGACAGGGATAATGAGCAGTTCTTC.

The chain links TRBV27 to TRBJ1-5, with D possibly matching TRBD1 (5 bases). Germline V lookup: CDR1 MNHEY, CDR2 SMNVEV (reference sequence). The CDR3 has 13 residues. Trimming pared 11 bases from V and 3 bases from J, leaving 14 bases between. For the CDR3, the DNA is TGTGCCTCAGGGCGGGGGTACAATCAGCCCCAGCATTTT. This encodes CASGRGYNQPQHF.

This chain connects TRBV27 to TRBJ2-7; D is possibly TRBD1 (6 bases). Germline assignment: CDR1 MNHEY and CDR2 SMNVEV (reference sequence). V was clipped by 6 bases and J by 3 bases, with 15 bases between them. This CDR3 contains 14 residues. CDR3 sequence reads: CASRLQGFYYEQYF. In DNA, the CDR3 is TGTGCCAGCAGGCTACAGGGATTCTACTACGAGCAGTACTTC.